What follows describes a single TCR beta chain. Its antigen is currently unknown. The data were produced by immunoSEQ multiplex PCR, yet TCRdb's version contains in-frame clones alone and is incomplete. The table records some 100,000 clones, approximately 90% of them present only once. The CDR3 length is 12 residues. CDR1 is GTSNPN and CDR2 is SVGIG in the germline V gene (reference sequence). The germline V and J ends were trimmed by 7 bases and 3 bases, with 10 bases remaining between them. The data were obtained in a study of T cell responses to AZD1222 COVID-19 vaccine. Study results and limitations: Across the whole spike, CD4 TCRs peaked at regions 160-218 and 743-854. Targets within unmutated variant regions were reportedly found for nearly half of spike-specific TCRs.

The rearrangement uses TRBV30 and TRBJ2-1; no definite D call. This specimen was peripheral blood, taken on day 0 of AZD1222 vaccination. This sequence was found in an adult in good health. CDR3 loop: CALARVYNEQFF. The CDR3 DNA sequence: TGTGCCTTGGCCCGGGTCTACAATGAGCAGTTCTTC.